This T cell receptor beta chain was recovered during a study of Graves' ophthalmopathy and Graves' hyperthyroidism. Study observations and caveats: Separation of ophthalmopathy from stable hyperthyroidism was achieved by a 13-signature model, at about 91% sensitivity and 81.08% specificity.

No donor had other autoimmune disease, uncontrolled infection, pregnancy or lactation. Diagnoses were established from clinical symptoms, serum thyroxine, TRAb, thyroid ultrasound and orbital computed tomography. Remarks on this clonotype: Its antigen remains unknown.

RNA served as the template for amplifying TCR beta CDR3 regions. First-round RT-PCR with HTBI primers preceded a second-round multiplex PCR. TCRdb redid the calling of the multiplex PCR reads with MiXCR, one entry per CDR3 protein. The sample lists almost 750,000 distinct CDR3 sequences, about 44% seen once, with roughly 46% in the top ten. Specimen: peripheral blood. The source of this sequence is an adult man with Graves' ophthalmopathy.

For the CDR3, the DNA is TGTGCCAGCAGTGATGACAGTCAAAGCACAGATACGCAGTATTTT. The encoded protein is CASSDDSQSTDTQYF. The chain carries TRBV2 and TRBJ2-3; possible D gene TRBD1, 5 bases. Germline lookup yields CDR1 SNHLY and CDR2 FYNNEI. Trimming removed 3 bases at V and 0 bases at J, with 10 bases between. This CDR3 spans 15 amino acids.